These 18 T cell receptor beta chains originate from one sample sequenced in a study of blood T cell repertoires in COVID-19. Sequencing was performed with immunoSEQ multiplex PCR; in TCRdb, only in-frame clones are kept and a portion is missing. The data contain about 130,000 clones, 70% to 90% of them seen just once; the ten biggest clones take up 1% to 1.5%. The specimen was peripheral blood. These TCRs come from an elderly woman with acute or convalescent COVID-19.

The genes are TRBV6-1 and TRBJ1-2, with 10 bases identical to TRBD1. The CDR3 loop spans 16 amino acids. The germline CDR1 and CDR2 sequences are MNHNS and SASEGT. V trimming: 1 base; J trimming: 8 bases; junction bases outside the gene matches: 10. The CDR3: CASSEGLRDRGLGYTF. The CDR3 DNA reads TGTGCCAGCAGTGAAGGGTTGAGAGACAGGGGGCTGGGCTACACCTTC.

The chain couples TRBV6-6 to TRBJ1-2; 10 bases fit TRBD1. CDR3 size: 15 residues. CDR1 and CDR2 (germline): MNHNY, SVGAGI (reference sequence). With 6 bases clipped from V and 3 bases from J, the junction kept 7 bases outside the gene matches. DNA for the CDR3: TGTGCCAGCAGGGACGAGACAGGGGGCCACTATGGCTACACCTTC. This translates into CASRDETGGHYGYTF.

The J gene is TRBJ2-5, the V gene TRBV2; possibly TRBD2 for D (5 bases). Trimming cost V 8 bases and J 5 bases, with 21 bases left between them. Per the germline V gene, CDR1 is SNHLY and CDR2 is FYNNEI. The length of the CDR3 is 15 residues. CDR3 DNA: TGTGCCAGCTCGCGAACCGGGGTCCCCGGGGAGACCCAGTACTTC. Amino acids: CASSRTGVPGETQYF.

CDR3: CASSQALARNEQFF. Written as DNA, the CDR3 is TGCGCCAGCAGCCAAGCCCTAGCCCGCAATGAGCAGTTCTTC. V gene TRBV4-1 combines with J gene TRBJ2-1, with D possibly TRBD2 on 5 matching bases. V lost 1 base to trimming and J lost 6 bases, with 10 bases between them. CDR1 is MGHRA, CDR2 YSYEKL, per germline. The CDR3 runs to 14 residues.

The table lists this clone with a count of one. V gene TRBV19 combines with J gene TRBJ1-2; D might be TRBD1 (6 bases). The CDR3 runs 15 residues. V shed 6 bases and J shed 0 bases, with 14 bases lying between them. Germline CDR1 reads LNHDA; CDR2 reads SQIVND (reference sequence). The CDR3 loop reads CASSSTGTTNYGYTF. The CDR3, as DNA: TGTGCCAGTAGCTCTACCGGGACAACTAACTATGGCTACACCTTC.

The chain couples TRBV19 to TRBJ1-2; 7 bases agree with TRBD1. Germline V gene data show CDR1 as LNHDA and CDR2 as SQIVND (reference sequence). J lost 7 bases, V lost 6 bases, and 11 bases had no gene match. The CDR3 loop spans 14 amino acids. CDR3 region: CASSQGGMKSGYTF. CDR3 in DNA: TGTGCCAGTAGCCAGGGGGGTATGAAGAGTGGCTACACCTTC.

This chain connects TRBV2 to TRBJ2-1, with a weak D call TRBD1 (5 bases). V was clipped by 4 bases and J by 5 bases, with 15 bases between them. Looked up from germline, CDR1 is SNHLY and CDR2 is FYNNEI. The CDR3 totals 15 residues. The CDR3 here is CASSVIWGRNNEQFF. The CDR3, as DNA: TGTGCCAGCAGTGTAATCTGGGGCCGGAACAATGAGCAGTTCTTC.

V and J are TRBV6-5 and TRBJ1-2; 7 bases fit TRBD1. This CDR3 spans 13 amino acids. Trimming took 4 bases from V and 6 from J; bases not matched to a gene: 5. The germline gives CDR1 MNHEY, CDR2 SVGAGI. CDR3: CASSFKTGNGYTF. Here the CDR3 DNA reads TGTGCCAGCAGTTTTAAGACAGGGAATGGCTACACCTTC.

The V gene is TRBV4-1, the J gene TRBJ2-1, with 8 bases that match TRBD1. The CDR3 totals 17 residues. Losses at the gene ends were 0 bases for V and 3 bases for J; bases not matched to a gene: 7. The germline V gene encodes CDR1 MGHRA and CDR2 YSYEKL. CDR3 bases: TGCGCCAGCAGCCAAGATCGGTCTGGACAGGGCTACAATGAGCAGTTCTTC. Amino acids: CASSQDRSGQGYNEQFF.

The CDR3 reads CASSYSARGLYSNQPQHF. CDR3 in DNA: TGTGCCAGCAGTTACTCTGCACGAGGCCTATATAGCAATCAGCCCCAGCATTTT. V gene TRBV6-2 or TRBV6-3 combines with J gene TRBJ1-5; no firm D call. This CDR3 is 18 amino acids long. V gave up 0 bases and J gave up 0 bases, with 15 bases separating them. Germline lookup yields CDR1 MNHEY and CDR2 SVGEGT.

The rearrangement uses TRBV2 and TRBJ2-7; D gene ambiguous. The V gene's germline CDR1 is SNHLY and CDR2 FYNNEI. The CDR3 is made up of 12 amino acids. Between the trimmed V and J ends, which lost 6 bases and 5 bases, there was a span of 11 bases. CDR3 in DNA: TGTGCCAGCAGGGAGCTCGATAACGAGCAGTACTTC. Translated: CASRELDNEQYF.

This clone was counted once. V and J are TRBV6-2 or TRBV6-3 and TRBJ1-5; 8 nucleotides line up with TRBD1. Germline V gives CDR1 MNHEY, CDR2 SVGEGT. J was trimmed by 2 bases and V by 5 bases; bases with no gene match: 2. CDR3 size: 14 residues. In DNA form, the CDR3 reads TGTGCCAGCAGTACAGGGGGGGGCAATCAGCCCCAGCATTTT. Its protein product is CASSTGGGNQPQHF.

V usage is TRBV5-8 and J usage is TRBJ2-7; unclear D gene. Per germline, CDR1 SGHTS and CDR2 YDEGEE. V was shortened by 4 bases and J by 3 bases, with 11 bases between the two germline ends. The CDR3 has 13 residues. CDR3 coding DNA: TGTGCCAGCAGCCAGGTGCCCCTCTACGAGCAGTACTTC. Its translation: CASSQVPLYEQYF.

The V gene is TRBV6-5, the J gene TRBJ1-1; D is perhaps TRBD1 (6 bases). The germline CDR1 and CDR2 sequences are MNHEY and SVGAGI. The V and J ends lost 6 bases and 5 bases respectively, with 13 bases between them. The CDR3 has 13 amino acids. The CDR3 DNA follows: TGTGCCAGCAGCTCACAGGGTAGGACTGAAGCTTTCTTT. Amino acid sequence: CASSSQGRTEAFF.

CDR3 sequence: CASSQDLGSNQPQHF. The CDR3 nucleotides read TGTGCCAGCAGCCAAGATCTGGGCAGCAATCAGCCCCAGCATTTT. The chain recombines TRBV3-1 (or the pseudogene TRBV3-2) with TRBJ1-5; no firm D call. CDR3 size: 15 residues. Per germline, CDR1 LGHDT and CDR2 YNNKEL (reference sequence). Deletions cut 0 bases from V and 1 base from J, with 7 bases between.

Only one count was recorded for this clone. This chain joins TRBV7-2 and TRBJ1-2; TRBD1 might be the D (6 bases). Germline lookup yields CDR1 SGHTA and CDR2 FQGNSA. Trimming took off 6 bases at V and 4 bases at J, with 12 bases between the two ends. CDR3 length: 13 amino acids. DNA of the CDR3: TGTGCCAGCAGTTTCAGGGGTTCCTATGGCTACACCTTC. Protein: CASSFRGSYGYTF.

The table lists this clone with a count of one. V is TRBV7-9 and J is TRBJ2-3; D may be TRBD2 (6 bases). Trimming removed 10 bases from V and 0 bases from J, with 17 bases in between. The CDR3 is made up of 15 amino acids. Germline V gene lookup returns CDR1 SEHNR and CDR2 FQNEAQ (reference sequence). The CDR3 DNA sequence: TGTGCCACCGATTATATCAGCGGGAGCACAGATACGCAGTATTTT. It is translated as CATDYISGSTDTQYF.

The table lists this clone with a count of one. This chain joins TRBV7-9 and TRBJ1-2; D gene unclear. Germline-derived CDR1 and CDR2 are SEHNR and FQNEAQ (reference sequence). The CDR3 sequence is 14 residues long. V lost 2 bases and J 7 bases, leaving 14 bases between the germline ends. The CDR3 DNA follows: TGTGCCAGCAGCTTATTATCGGGTGAGGTTGGCTACACCTTC. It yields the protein CASSLLSGEVGYTF.